This T cell receptor (beta chain) appears in the sequencing data of a study of spatial heterogeneity in lung cancer. Study as a whole: The library had UMIs, and each TCR and UMI pair averaged more than ten raw reads.

In the library, each TCR cDNA molecule bore its own unique molecular identifier. Using its own MiXCR run on the 5' RACE reads, TCRdb lists one record per CDR3 protein. This sample has tens of thousands of distinct CDR3 sequences, with 3.1% found just once. Sample time point: sample taken at primary tumor resection. Sequencing of whole RNA from tumor, nontumor lung or frozen PBMC involved no sorting. CDR1 DFQATT and CDR2 SNEGSKA come from the germline V gene (reference sequence). The CDR3 runs to 15 residues. V was clipped by 0 bases and J by 4 bases; unmatched bases: 7. This clonotype has at least ten counts.

The chain recombines TRBV20-1 with TRBJ2-3; 7 bases line up with TRBD2. This material consisted of normal lung tissue next to the tumor, taken at surgery. The source of this sequence is a male donor with early-stage non-small cell lung cancer. Here the CDR3 DNA reads TGCAGTGCTAGAGATTCAGCGGGGCGGGCAGATACGCAGTATTTT. Translated: CSARDSAGRADTQYF.